The present T cell receptor (beta chain) was sequenced within a study of T cell responses to AZD1222 COVID-19 vaccine. Across the whole study: Pooling of second doses given at about 4 or about 12 weeks was done. Whole-study findings and limits: Of spike-specific TCRs, nearly half reportedly target regions left unmutated in variants. The study sampled repertoires only after the peak T cell response. The CD4 TCRs associated with vaccination extended across spike and predominated at 160-218 and 743-854.

Using immunoSEQ multiplex PCR, the repertoire was profiled, and TCRdb retains in-frame clones only, with some absent. The sample consists of about 100,000 clones, about 90% of them appearing once. The CDR3 covers 15 residues. V gave up 3 bases and J gave up 0 bases, with 9 bases separating them. Germline-derived CDR1 and CDR2 are SGDLS and YYNGEE. With regard to this clone: The antigen remains unidentified.

The sequence came from an adult in good health. V usage is TRBV9 and J usage is TRBJ1-4; D possibly corresponds to TRBD1 (5 bases). The specimen comprised peripheral blood, sampled on day 0 of AZD1222 vaccination. The CDR3 reads CASSATTATNEKLFF. The CDR3 DNA is TGTGCCAGCAGCGCCACGACAGCAACTAATGAAAAACTGTTTTTT.